The 18 T cell receptor beta chains reported below all come from one sample, sequenced in a study of early T cells in non-severe SARS-CoV-2 infection. TCRdb fed the 5' RACE reads into MiXCR, producing one record per CDR3 protein. The sample holds 55,000 to 85,000 distinct CDR3 sequences, about 9.1% seen once. The sample was whole blood, taken at baseline. The source is an adult who was a healthcare worker with PCR-confirmed SARS-CoV-2 infection or an uninfected control (not recorded which).

The sample holds many counts of this clonotype. The chain couples TRBV19 to TRBJ2-3, with D hard to call. Germline V lookup: CDR1 LNHDA, CDR2 SQIVND (reference sequence). The CDR3 runs 13 residues. Between the trimmed V and J ends, which lost 7 bases and 5 bases, there was a span of 13 bases. As DNA, the CDR3 is TGTGCCAGTATAGGGTCCCGTGGAGATACGCAGTATTTT. This codes for CASIGSRGDTQYF.

Many counts were recorded for this clonotype. V and J are TRBV11-2 and TRBJ2-1; D remains unclear. Germline CDR1 SGHAT, CDR2 FQNNGV. This CDR3 is 13 amino acids long. V was pared by 3 bases and J by 6 bases, with 9 bases between. The chain's CDR3 is CASSLAAGNEQFF. CDR3 bases: TGTGCCAGCAGCTTGGCGGCTGGCAATGAGCAGTTCTTC.

CDR3 DNA sequence: TGTGCCAGCAGTCGGACTAGCGGGAGCCTAAGCTCCTACGAGCAGTACTTC. Its translation is CASSRTSGSLSSYEQYF. This rearrangement joins TRBV6-1 to TRBJ2-7; 13 bases agree with TRBD2. CDR3 length: 17 residues. Per germline, CDR1 MNHNS and CDR2 SASEGT. The V and J ends lost 5 bases and 0 bases, in that order; junction bases with no gene match: 7.

In this sample, this clonotype turned up many times. This rearrangement joins TRBV6-6 to TRBJ1-3, with D possibly TRBD1 on 5 matching bases. Trimming stripped 6 bases from V and 2 bases from J, with 14 bases between. The CDR3 runs to 15 residues. CDR1 and CDR2 from the germline V gene are MNHNY and SVGAGI (reference sequence). The chain's CDR3 is CASSKNGTPGNTIYF. The CDR3, as DNA: TGTGCCAGCAGCAAAAACGGGACTCCTGGAAACACCATATATTTT.

This clonotype has only a few counts. The rearrangement joins TRBV20-1 to TRBJ1-5; the D is unclear. Trimming removed 4 bases from V and 7 bases from J, with 14 bases in between. This CDR3 region has 13 residues. The germline V gene encodes CDR1 DFQATT and CDR2 SNEGSKA (reference sequence). Here the CDR3 DNA reads TGCAGTGCTAAAGGTGCTGGGAGCCAGCCCCAGCATTTT. Translated: CSAKGAGSQPQHF.

This clonotype was seen repeatedly, ten times or more. The rearrangement uses TRBV10-3 and TRBJ1-5; 9 bases are a match to TRBD1. CDR1 and CDR2 from the germline V gene are ENHRY and SYGVKD. The CDR3 has 16 residues. J was trimmed by 2 bases and V by 3 bases; bases with no gene match: 5. The CDR3 nucleotides are TGTGCCATCAGTGACTTGGACAGGGGAGGCAATCAGCCCCAGCATTTT. This sequence encodes CAISDLDRGGNQPQHF.

In this sample, this clonotype turned up many times. This chain connects TRBV28 to TRBJ1-2, with 9 positions matching TRBD1. In germline, CDR1 is MDHEN, CDR2 SYDVKM. V trimming: 5 bases; J trimming: 7 bases; junction bases outside the gene matches: 11. This CDR3 comprises 15 residues. CDR3 protein: CASSPRGGQGFGYTF. The CDR3 DNA sequence: TGTGCCAGCAGTCCCAGGGGGGGACAGGGATTTGGCTACACCTTC.

The chain is built from TRBV20-1 and TRBJ2-1; the match to TRBD2 covers 14 bases. Trimming at V came to 5 bases and at J to 9 bases, leaving 12 bases not matched to a gene. This CDR3 contains 16 residues. CDR1 and CDR2 from the germline V gene are DFQATT and SNEGSKA (reference sequence). CDR3 in amino acids: CSARSSGTSGRSEQFF. CDR3 sequence (DNA): TGCAGTGCTCGATCCTCCGGGACTAGCGGGAGATCTGAGCAGTTCTTC.

The chain carries TRBV28 and TRBJ2-1, with TRBD1 matching 7 bases. The CDR3 sequence is 16 residues long. From germline, CDR1 is MDHEN and CDR2 SYDVKM. Trimming cost V 5 bases and J 4 bases; bases outside gene matches: 11. The DNA for the CDR3 is TGTGCCAGCAGTAGACGGCTAGGGACAGCATACAATGAGCAGTTCTTC. Protein: CASSRRLGTAYNEQFF.

This clonotype was picked up many times. The chain is built from TRBV2 and TRBJ2-1, with D perhaps matching TRBD2 (5 bases). The V gene lost 7 bases and the J gene lost 6 bases, with 16 bases spanning the gap. CDR1 is SNHLY, CDR2 FYNNEI, per germline. This CDR3 spans 14 amino acids. The CDR3: CASKVRAESNEQFF. The CDR3 coding sequence is TGTGCCAGCAAGGTGAGGGCAGAAAGCAATGAGCAGTTCTTC.

In its sample, this clonotype was seen a few times. The chain couples TRBV7-2 to TRBJ2-7; D ambiguous. V lost 6 bases and J lost 2, with 11 bases in between. Germline CDR1 is SGHTA and CDR2 is FQGNSA. CDR3 length: 13 residues. The CDR3 DNA follows: TGTGCCAGCAGTTTGCAGGTTACCTACGAGCAGTACTTC. This gives the protein CASSLQVTYEQYF.

This clonotype was counted a few times. This chain connects TRBV6-5 to TRBJ2-7, with TRBD1 matching 9 bases. Trimming removed 6 bases from V and 6 bases from J; junction bases left unmatched: 6. From germline, CDR1 is MNHEY and CDR2 SVGAGI. The CDR3 has 13 residues. In nucleotides, the CDR3 is TGTGCCAGCAGAACGGGACAGGGAGGCGAGCAGTACTTC. This codes for CASRTGQGGEQYF.

This clonotype has more than one count but fewer than ten. The rearrangement joins TRBV12-3 or TRBV12-4 to TRBJ1-2, with D possibly TRBD1 on 5 matching bases. Trimming took off 3 bases at V and 6 bases at J, with 8 bases between the two ends. The CDR3 has 12 residues. For the CDR3, the DNA is TGTGCCAGCAGTTTGGGGCACCATGGCTACACCTTC. This encodes CASSLGHHGYTF.

A few counts support this clonotype. The chain uses TRBV20-1 and TRBJ2-7; the match to TRBD2 covers 13 bases. The germline CDR1 and CDR2 sequences are DFQATT and SNEGSKA (reference sequence). The V segment lost 3 bases and the J segment 3 bases; nucleotides outside the gene matches: 20. There are 20 residues in the CDR3. CDR3 bases: TGCAGTGCTAGCGTAATGACCCCGGGACTAGCGGGAAGGGTTTACTACGAGCAGTACTTC. Amino acids: CSASVMTPGLAGRVYYEQYF.

This clonotype was counted only a few times. V usage is TRBV28 and J usage is TRBJ2-5; 11 bases agree with TRBD2. Germline-derived CDR1 and CDR2 are MDHEN and SYDVKM. V dropped 3 bases and J dropped 2; count of bases not matched to a gene: 2. This CDR3 comprises 15 residues. The DNA for the CDR3 is TGTGCCAGCAGTTTCGCTAGCGGGAGGCAAGAGACCCAGTACTTC. It translates to CASSFASGRQETQYF.

The chain uses TRBV4-3 and TRBJ2-7, with D possibly TRBD1 on 6 matching bases. The ends were cut back, 2 bases at V and 5 bases at J, with 16 bases in the middle. The length of the CDR3 is 15 residues. In germline, CDR1 is LGHNA, CDR2 YSLEER. The CDR3 DNA follows: TGCGCCAGCAGCCAAAGTAGACAGGCTGGGGACGAGCAGTACTTC. This encodes CASSQSRQAGDEQYF.

This clonotype was counted ten times or more. The chain carries TRBV11-2 and TRBJ1-3; no firm D call. CDR3 length equals 16 residues. Deletions cut 0 bases from V and 4 bases from J, with 13 bases between. Germline-derived CDR1 and CDR2 are SGHAT and FQNNGV. CDR3 bases: TGTGCCAGCAGCTTAGATCGCACCTCCTCGGGAAACACCATATATTTT. This encodes CASSLDRTSSGNTIYF.

By sample fraction, this clonotype is medium-sized. This chain joins TRBV25-1 and TRBJ2-2; D tentatively reads TRBD1 or TRBD2 (6 bases each). With 6 bases removed from V and 9 bases from J, the gap between germline ends came to 17 bases. CDR1 and CDR2 from the germline V gene are MGHDK and SYGVNS. The CDR3 spans 14 residues. DNA for the CDR3: TGTGCCAGCAGCAAACTCCGGGGGCCCCGGGAGCTGTTTTTT. It specifies CASSKLRGPRELFF.